These T cell receptor beta chains were read from a single sample in a study of blood T cell repertoires in COVID-19. TCRdb's table, derived via immunoSEQ multiplex PCR, lists solely in-frame clones and lacks some. The sample lists about 220,000 clones, 70% to 85% occurring once. Sequenced: PBMCs or T cells enriched from blood (not recorded which). These receptor sequences come from a woman between 55 and 75 years old who had recovered from COVID-19. Each CDR3 is given without its conserved first and last residue. The D gene is left open where the match is weak.

j_call | v_call | d_call | cdr3_aa
TRBJ2-3 | TRBV9 | TRBD2 | ASSPQTSSDTQY
TRBJ1-5 | TRBV6-5 | - | ASSFVAGNQPQH
TRBJ2-1 | TRBV27 | TRBD1 | ASSQWTGAYNEQF
TRBJ2-7 | TRBV6-5 | TRBD2 | ASSPMTSDPYEQY
TRBJ1-5 | TRBV23-1 | - | ASSRGVGNQPQH
TRBJ2-3 | TRBV11-2 | TRBD2 | ASRGYNGGGFGDTQY
TRBJ2-7 | TRBV6-2/TRBV6-3 | TRBD1 | ASSLRQGTYEQY
TRBJ1-2 | TRBV6-6 | TRBD1 | ASSQFSRQGSGYT
TRBJ2-1 | TRBV5-6 | TRBD2 | ASSLELAGLF
TRBJ2-2 | TRBV19 | TRBD2 | ASSGSGRNTGELF
TRBJ2-2 | TRBV4-2 | - | ASSQDSPLTGELF
TRBJ1-5 | TRBV6-5 | - | ASSYRQGNQPQH
TRBJ2-3 | TRBV28 | - | ASSFLAGTDTQY
TRBJ2-1 | TRBV4-3 | TRBD2 | ASSQEIAGGHEQF
TRBJ1-1 | TRBV5-6 | - | ASSQLENTEAF
TRBJ1-5 | TRBV27 | TRBD1 | ASSLQGVSNQPQH
TRBJ1-2 | TRBV6-5 | - | ASSYSDSLYGYT
TRBJ1-4 | TRBV7-8 | - | ASSPGRREGEKLF
TRBJ2-7 | TRBV7-2 | TRBD1 | ASSLFDRGYEQY
TRBJ1-1 | TRBV6-5 | - | ASTQDGPNTEAF
TRBJ1-2 | TRBV6-5 | TRBD1 | ASIDREWGST
TRBJ2-5 | TRBV5-8 | TRBD1 | ASSPDRDETQY
TRBJ2-7 | TRBV5-1 | - | ASSPGQGSSYEQY
TRBJ2-5 | TRBV7-9 | TRBD1 | ASSLVGTGETQY
TRBJ2-3 | TRBV24-1 | TRBD2 | ATKREGLTDTQY
TRBJ2-1 | TRBV3-1/TRBV3-2 | TRBD2 | ASSQISGITYNEQF
TRBJ1-2 | TRBV7-8 | TRBD1 | ASSSGTVPSYGYT
TRBJ2-5 | TRBV2 | - | ASSIRGQETQY
TRBJ2-7 | TRBV11-2 | TRBD2 | ASSLDARGRAAEQY
TRBJ2-1 | TRBV30 | TRBD2 | AWDRTSGSNEQF
TRBJ2-3 | TRBV29-1 | - | SVEEGGQWSRNTQY
TRBJ1-6 | TRBV6-5 | TRBD1 | ASSPGQDNSPLH
TRBJ2-2 | TRBV19 | - | ASSIIVGELF
TRBJ1-6 | TRBV7-3 | - | ASSLGFGGDSPLH
TRBJ1-3 | TRBV5-6 | - | ASRKEGLKPGNTIY
TRBJ1-5 | TRBV2 | - | ASSQDSRNQPQH
TRBJ1-4 | TRBV28 | TRBD1 | ASRGQGGNEKLF
TRBJ2-3 | TRBV7-6 | - | ASSFRQGTDTQY
TRBJ1-2 | TRBV6-2/TRBV6-3 | TRBD1 | ASSPRGRGRLDGYT
TRBJ2-3 | TRBV7-3 | TRBD2 | ASSPRLAGDTQY
TRBJ2-3 | TRBV19 | TRBD2 | ASSISRRGGGTDTQY
TRBJ1-5 | TRBV2 | - | ASSEIFVTVNQPQH
TRBJ2-3 | TRBV5-4 | - | ASSLFPAASTDTQY
TRBJ2-7 | TRBV3-1/TRBV3-2 | - | ASSQSAGPYEQY
TRBJ2-2 | TRBV3-1/TRBV3-2 | TRBD2 | ASSHMAGAGAGELF
TRBJ1-1 | TRBV18 | - | ASSPPLPREATEAF
TRBJ2-1 | TRBV7-9 | - | ASQDITSSYNEQF
TRBJ2-7 | TRBV3-1/TRBV3-2 | - | ASSQSLRTI